Each of the 12 T cell receptor beta chains below was sequenced from the same sample in a study of radiotherapy plus CTLA-4 blockade in lung cancer. TCRdb's table, derived via immunoSEQ multiplex PCR, lists solely in-frame clones and lacks some. Among some 92,000 clones, roughly four fifths were seen once, and the ten largest hold 3% to 3.5%. Sequenced here: peripheral blood, sampled from a patient treated with radiotherapy plus ipilimumab. Receptors originate from a human donor with non-small cell lung cancer who had a partial response to radiotherapy plus ipilimumab.

This clone was seen ten or more times. The V gene is TRBV30, the J gene TRBJ2-2, with 8 bases identical to TRBD1. The CDR3 length is 14 residues. Per germline, CDR1 GTSNPN and CDR2 SVGIG (reference sequence). With V trimmed by 7 bases and J by 4 bases, 8 bases remained unmatched. The CDR3 loop reads CASSRGRGTGELFF. The DNA for the CDR3 is TGTGCCTCCTCCAGGGGGCGCGGCACCGGGGAGCTGTTTTTT.

The rearrangement links TRBV5-4 to TRBJ2-1; TRBD2 aligns across 7 bases. Losses at the gene ends were 4 bases for V and 8 bases for J; bases not matched to a gene: 12. CDR1 is SGHNT and CDR2 is YYREEE in the germline V gene (reference sequence). This CDR3 has 15 amino acids. This CDR3 is CASSPGLVRADEQFF. The CDR3 bases are TGTGCCAGCAGCCCCGGACTAGTCAGGGCTGATGAGCAGTTCTTC.

This chain connects TRBV6-6 to TRBJ1-5; TRBD1 agrees at 7 bases. The CDR3 is made up of 14 amino acids. Germline assignment: CDR1 MNHNY and CDR2 SVGAGI (reference sequence). J lost 3 bases, V lost 5 bases, and 4 bases had no gene match. CDR3 region: CASSEGQLNQPQHF. The CDR3, as DNA: TGTGCCAGCAGTGAGGGACAGCTCAATCAGCCCCAGCATTTT.

The rearrangement links TRBV28 to TRBJ2-7, with TRBD1 identical over 9 bases. V trimming: 7 bases; J trimming: 1 base; junction bases outside the gene matches: 8. Germline V gene data show CDR1 as MDHEN and CDR2 as SYDVKM. CDR3 size: 15 residues. CDR3 loop: CASTRTGTGSYEQYF. Here the CDR3 DNA reads TGTGCCAGCACACGGACCGGGACAGGGTCCTACGAGCAGTACTTC.

The rearrangement uses TRBV6-6 and TRBJ2-7; D gene ambiguous. CDR3 length: 14 residues. Trimming removed 3 bases at V and 1 base at J, with 10 bases between. Germline V gene data show CDR1 as MNHNY and CDR2 as SVGAGI (reference sequence). In nucleotides, the CDR3 is TGTGCCAGCAGTTATGTGTCGGAGTCCTACGAGCAGTACTTC. This sequence encodes CASSYVSESYEQYF.

V usage is TRBV4-1 and J usage is TRBJ2-7, with 8 bases aligning to TRBD1. The CDR3 contains 15 residues. V trimming: 3 bases; J trimming: 2 bases; junction bases outside the gene matches: 6. CDR1 is MGHRA and CDR2 is YSYEKL in the germline V gene. The CDR3 DNA sequence: TGCGCCAGCAGCCACGAGAGGACAGGGCCCTACGAGCAGTACTTC. It codes for CASSHERTGPYEQYF.

The chain recombines TRBV12-5 with TRBJ1-5; D unclear. Germline V gene sequence: CDR1 LGHNT, CDR2 FRNRAP. The CDR3 contains 13 residues. V lost 6 bases and J lost 4, with 10 bases in between. CDR3 nucleotides: TGTGCTAGTGGCCGGGATGGAAATCAGCCCCAGCATTTT. It specifies CASGRDGNQPQHF.

This chain joins TRBV5-1 and TRBJ2-7; D remains unclear. Germline assignment: CDR1 SGHRS and CDR2 YFSETQ. The CDR3 has 15 amino acids. V was pared by 4 bases and J by 3 bases, with 17 bases between. The DNA for the CDR3 is TGCGCCAGCAGCGCTGTTGGCTTCCGAAACTACGAGCAGTACTTC. This encodes CASSAVGFRNYEQYF.

V and J are TRBV7-9 and TRBJ2-7; 9 positions agree with TRBD2. This CDR3 comprises 15 residues. CDR1 is SEHNR and CDR2 is FQNEAQ in the germline V gene (reference sequence). Trimming cost V 1 base and J 6 bases; bases outside gene matches: 7. CDR3 amino acids: CASSLVASGISEQYF. DNA for the CDR3: TGTGCCAGCAGCTTAGTTGCTAGCGGGATCTCCGAGCAGTACTTC. Full variable domain (rest looked up from reference TRBV7-9 and TRBJ2-7): DTGVSQNPRHKITKRGQNVTFRCDPISEHNRLYWYRQTLGQGPEFLTYFQNEAQLEKSRLLSDRFSAERPKGSFSTLEIQRTEQGDSAMYLCASSLVASGISEQYFGPGTRLTVT.

The CDR3 spells CASSAARQYYEQYF. CDR3 sequence (DNA): TGTGCCAGCAGTGCTGCCCGACAGTACTACGAGCAGTACTTC. This sequence joins TRBV6-5 and TRBJ2-7, with a tentative D call TRBD1 (5 bases). The length of the CDR3 is 14 residues. CDR1 and CDR2 from the germline V gene are MNHEY and SVGAGI. The germline V and J ends were trimmed by 5 bases and 3 bases, with 14 bases remaining between them.

This clone was seen only once. The chain has TRBV18 and TRBJ1-4; D unresolved. In germline, CDR1 is KGHSH, CDR2 LQKENI. CDR3 length: 16 residues. Trimming removed 0 bases at V and 1 base at J, with 9 bases between. DNA for the CDR3: TGTGCCAGCTCACCACCAAGCGGCCTAACTAATGAAAAACTGTTTTTT. Translating gives CASSPPSGLTNEKLFF.

Details on this clone: The junction and the germline gene differ at one end; a read error may be behind it. V gene TRBV28 combines with J gene TRBJ1-2; D is possibly TRBD1 (5 bases). This CDR3 is built from 13 residues. Germline CDR1 reads MDHEN; CDR2 reads SYDVKM. CDR3 DNA sequence: TGTGCCAGCAGCCGGACCCAGGGTGGTGGCTACGCCTTC. It yields the protein CASSRTQGGGYAF.